Below, 20 T cell receptor beta chains from the same sample are listed, as sequenced in a study of identical twins. From the 5' RACE reads, TCRdb called clonotypes with MiXCR, one entry per CDR3 protein. Of around 960,000 distinct CDR3 sequences in the sample, approximately 13% are singletons; the top ten hold around 1.6%. The same data also went into a second study, on yellow fever vaccine responses in identical twins.

The sample comprised PBMCs. These TCRs come from a woman between 18 and 29 years old in good health.

This clonotype has only a few counts. The CDR3 sequence is CASSLLGKGVQQNEQFF. CDR3 nucleotides: TGTGCCAGCAGCCTCCTAGGTAAAGGGGTCCAGCAAAATGAGCAGTTCTTC. The rearrangement joins TRBV7-9 to TRBJ2-1; TRBD1 is a possible D gene (5 bases). The CDR3 loop spans 17 amino acids. V was cut by 5 bases and J by 7 bases, with 24 bases left in between. Per germline, CDR1 SEHNR and CDR2 FQNEAQ (reference sequence).

This chain joins TRBV20-1 and TRBJ1-5, with D unresolved. Germline-derived CDR1 and CDR2 are DFQATT and SNEGSKA (reference sequence). Trimming removed 5 bases from V and 4 bases from J, with 15 bases in between. CDR3 length equals 14 residues. For the CDR3, the DNA is TGCAGTGCTTTCCAACAGAGTAGAAATCAGCCCCAGCATTTT. It translates to CSAFQQSRNQPQHF.

Many counts were recorded for this clonotype. The CDR3 here is CASSLQGGNNEQFF. CDR3 bases: TGCGCCAGCAGCTTACAGGGAGGCAACAATGAGCAGTTCTTC. The chain combines TRBV5-1 with TRBJ2-1, with D perhaps being TRBD1 or TRBD2 (6 bases each). Germline CDR1 is SGHRS and CDR2 is YFSETQ. The CDR3 loop spans 14 amino acids. The ends were cut back, 2 bases at V and 5 bases at J, with 11 bases in the middle.

The chain has TRBV4-1 and TRBJ2-2; D is perhaps TRBD2 (6 bases). Germline V gene data show CDR1 as MGHRA and CDR2 as YSYEKL. Trimming stripped 4 bases from V and 7 bases from J, with 13 bases between. CDR3 length: 14 amino acids. The CDR3 sequence: CASSPGVLGGELFF. The DNA of the CDR3 is TGCGCCAGCAGCCCGGGGGTCCTGGGCGGGGAGCTGTTTTTT.

The rearrangement uses TRBV12-3 or TRBV12-4 and TRBJ2-5; possible D gene TRBD2, 7 bases. V was cut by 2 bases and J by 5 bases, with 15 bases left in between. The CDR3 spans 15 residues. CDR3 bases: TGTGCCAGCAGTTTAATGGGGGGGGCCAGTGAGACCCAGTACTTC. Protein product: CASSLMGGASETQYF.

The sample holds many counts of this clonotype. A junction end diverges from the germline sequence, so it may reflect a read error. The genes are TRBV11-2 and TRBJ2-3; D unresolved. Germline V gives CDR1 SGHAT, CDR2 FQNNGV. CDR3 length: 13 residues. CDR3 in amino acids: CASSLDLADTQYF. The CDR3 coding sequence is TGCGCCAGCAGCTTGGATTTGGCAGATACGCAGTATTTT.

The rearrangement joins TRBV5-5 to TRBJ2-2; D is possibly TRBD2 (5 bases). The CDR3 is 16 residues long. V lost 4 bases and J 0 bases, leaving 13 bases between the germline ends. The germline gives CDR1 SGHKS, CDR2 YYEKEE (reference sequence). CDR3 sequence (DNA): TGTGCCAGCAGCCCGAATCTGGGAGCGAACACCGGGGAGCTGTTTTTT. The encoded protein is CASSPNLGANTGELFF.

This clonotype has only a few counts. The chain recombines TRBV28 with TRBJ2-7, with D possibly being TRBD2 (6 bases). The CDR3 consists of 15 residues. V was trimmed by 5 bases and J by 0 bases, leaving 14 bases between them. Looked up from germline, CDR1 is MDHEN and CDR2 is SYDVKM. CDR3 bases: TGTGCCAGCAGTCAAGGAGGGCCCGGCTCCTACGAGCAGTACGTC. Residues: CASSQGGPGSYEQYV.

The chain uses TRBV6-2 or TRBV6-3 and TRBJ2-2, with D unresolved. CDR1 and CDR2 (germline): MNHEY, SVGEGT. The ends were cut back, 6 bases at V and 6 bases at J, with 8 bases in the middle. The CDR3 consists of 12 residues. The CDR3 DNA reads TGTGCCAGCAGAGCAGGACCCGGGGAGCTGTTTTTT. Translation: CASRAGPGELFF.

This clonotype appeared once. This chain connects TRBV2 to TRBJ1-5; weak D call: TRBD1 (5 bases). Germline V gene data show CDR1 as SNHLY and CDR2 as FYNNEI. CDR3 length: 15 amino acids. V lost 10 bases and J lost 0, with 16 bases in between. The CDR3 region has the DNA TGTGCCACCTCTCTCGAGGGGTATAGCAATCAGCCCCAGCATTTT. Protein: CATSLEGYSNQPQHF.

V is TRBV15 and J is TRBJ2-1; D perhaps matches TRBD2 (6 bases). V was cut by 2 bases and J by 9 bases, with 8 bases left in between. The germline CDR1 and CDR2 sequences are LNHNV and YYDKDF (reference sequence). The CDR3 extends over 12 amino acids. DNA of the CDR3: TGTGCCACCAGCAGACGGGGAGGTGAGCAGTTCTTC. This sequence encodes CATSRRGGEQFF.

This clonotype was found a few times. The genes are TRBV5-1 and TRBJ2-2; D remains unclear. Trimming shortened V by 4 bases and J by 7 bases, and 11 bases separated the two germline ends. CDR3 size: 13 residues. CDR1 is SGHRS and CDR2 is YFSETQ in the germline V gene. The CDR3 region has the DNA TGCGCCAGCAGCACCCTCAGAGACGGGGAGCTGTTTTTT. Its protein product is CASSTLRDGELFF.

This clonotype was seen many times. This chain connects TRBV3-1 to TRBJ2-3; 8 bases agree with TRBD2. The CDR3 spans 14 residues. From germline, CDR1 is LGHDT and CDR2 YNNKEL (reference sequence). The trim removed 7 bases at V and 2 bases at J, leaving 5 bases unmatched. The CDR3 reads CASNLAGNTDTQYF. DNA of the CDR3: TGTGCCAGCAACCTAGCGGGCAACACAGATACGCAGTATTTT.

This clonotype was counted many times. The chain's CDR3 is CASSDSGRGNEQFF. In DNA, the CDR3 is TGTGCCAGCAGTGATTCAGGGAGAGGGAATGAGCAGTTCTTC. V is TRBV2 and J is TRBJ2-1, with D perhaps being TRBD1 or TRBD2 (5 bases each). V was shortened by 3 bases and J by 7 bases, with 13 bases between the two germline ends. Germline V lookup: CDR1 SNHLY, CDR2 FYNNEI. This CDR3 spans 14 amino acids.

At least ten counts were recorded for this clonotype. This chain uses TRBV6-1 with TRBJ1-4, with 8 bases that match TRBD1. Per the germline V gene, CDR1 is MNHNS and CDR2 is SASEGT. The J segment lost 4 bases and the V segment lost 6 bases, leaving 4 bases of the junction unmatched. The CDR3 is 14 amino acids. DNA of the CDR3: TGTGCCAGCAGCCGGACAGGGCTTAATGAAAAACTGTTTTTT. Amino acids: CASSRTGLNEKLFF.

The chain is built from TRBV11-3 and TRBJ1-1, with D possibly TRBD1 on 5 matching bases. V was clipped by 5 bases and J by 4 bases, with 20 bases between them. Germline loops: CDR1 SGHNT, CDR2 YENEEA. There are 16 residues in the CDR3. The CDR3 here is CASSPRVGGRATEAFF. CDR3 nucleotides: TGTGCCAGCAGCCCCCGGGTGGGGGGAAGAGCCACTGAAGCTTTCTTT.

This clonotype was counted a few times. The chain employs TRBV20-1 and TRBJ2-1; 11 bases agree with TRBD2. In germline, CDR1 is DFQATT, CDR2 SNEGSKA (reference sequence). The CDR3 contains 14 residues. V lost 3 bases, J lost 5 bases, and 3 bases stayed unmatched. The DNA of the CDR3 is TGCAGTGCTAGGGGGACTAGCGGCCACAATGAGCAGTTCTTC. Its translation is CSARGTSGHNEQFF.

In its sample, this clonotype was seen many times. V usage is TRBV10-3 and J usage is TRBJ1-1; 7 bases agree with TRBD1. The junction had 5 bases not matched to a gene; V was cut back by 10 bases and J by 0 bases. Germline V gene lookup returns CDR1 ENHRY and CDR2 SYGVKD. The CDR3 spans 13 residues. The CDR3 nucleotides read TGTGCCACCTGGGACAGATTGAACACTGAAGCTTTCTTT. As protein: CATWDRLNTEAFF.

This clonotype has a count of ten or more. V gene TRBV7-9 combines with J gene TRBJ1-4, with D unclear. This CDR3 is built from 14 residues. Germline-derived CDR1 and CDR2 are SEHNR and FQNEAQ (reference sequence). V dropped 4 bases and J dropped 7 bases, with 13 bases sitting between them. In DNA form, the CDR3 reads TGTGCCAGCAGCTCCGACATAATGGCTGAAAAACTGTTTTTT. Translation gives CASSSDIMAEKLFF.

This clonotype was counted between two and nine times. CDR3 residues: CASRTYTGGTEAFF. Written as DNA, the CDR3 is TGCGCCAGCCGGACTTACACAGGGGGTACTGAAGCTTTCTTT. V is TRBV5-1 and J is TRBJ1-1, with TRBD1 matching over 8 bases. This CDR3 contains 14 residues. Unmatched junction bases numbered 10, after V lost 7 bases and J lost 5 bases. CDR1 SGHRS and CDR2 YFSETQ come from the germline V gene.